What follows are 2 T cell receptor beta chains derived from one specimen sequenced in a study of OX40 agonist ivuxolimab in advanced cancers. The method was immunoSEQ multiplex PCR; TCRdb's version includes in-frame clones alone and lacks a portion of them. The data show roughly 80,000 clones, 85% to 90% seen once. The material sequenced was CD4+ or CD8+ T cells sorted from blood, taken in a trial of the OX40 agonist ivuxolimab. The receptors derive from an adult with an advanced solid tumor such as melanoma, head and neck, liver or kidney cancer.

The chain links TRBV7-2 to TRBJ1-1; 8 nucleotides line up with TRBD1. The CDR3 runs to 13 residues. With V trimmed by 1 base and J by 10 bases, 5 bases remained unmatched. CDR1 and CDR2 from the germline V gene are SGHTA and FQGNSA. The CDR3 DNA follows: TGTGCCAGCAGCTTAGACAGGGGGAGTGGAGCTTTCTTT. Its translation: CASSLDRGSGAFF.

The chain combines TRBV2 with TRBJ1-5, with TRBD1 identical over 7 bases. V was clipped by 4 bases and J by 6 bases; unmatched bases: 6. CDR1 and CDR2 (germline): SNHLY, FYNNEI. The CDR3 contains 14 residues. DNA of the CDR3: TGTGCCAGCAGTGGGGCAGGGGGAGGTCAGCCCCAGCATTTT. It codes for CASSGAGGGQPQHF.